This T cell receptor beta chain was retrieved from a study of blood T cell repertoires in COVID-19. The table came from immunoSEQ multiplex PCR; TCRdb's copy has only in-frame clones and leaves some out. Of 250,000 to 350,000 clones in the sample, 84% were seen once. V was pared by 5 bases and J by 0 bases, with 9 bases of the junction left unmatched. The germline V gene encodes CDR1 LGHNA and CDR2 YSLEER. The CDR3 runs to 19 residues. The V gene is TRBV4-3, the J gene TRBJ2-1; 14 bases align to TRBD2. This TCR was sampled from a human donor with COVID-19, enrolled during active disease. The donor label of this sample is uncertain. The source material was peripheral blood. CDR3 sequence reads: CASSLRTSGRHSSYNEQFF. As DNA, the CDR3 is TGCGCCAGCAGCTTACGGACTAGCGGGAGGCACAGCTCCTACAATGAGCAGTTCTTC.